These 6 T cell receptor beta chains originate from one sample sequenced in a study of CD8+ T cells in alopecia areata. Documented treatment: oral pan-JAK inhibitor, 5-10 mg twice daily. Sequencing templates came from extracted RNA that was reverse transcribed into cDNA. Profiled with immunoSEQ multiplex PCR; TCRdb holds only in-frame clones, not every one. The sample holds about 180,000 clones, about 51% seen once. Sequenced here: CD8+ T cells sorted from blood, sampled at week 52, from a patient treated with tofacitinib. The receptors come from a human donor with alopecia areata.

The rearrangement links TRBV6-5 to TRBJ2-1; the match to TRBD2 covers 8 bases. V was pared by 6 bases and J by 3 bases, with 7 bases of the junction left unmatched. The CDR3 runs 15 residues. Per the germline V gene, CDR1 is MNHEY and CDR2 is SVGAGI. The CDR3: CASRVGGESYNEQFF. The CDR3 region has the DNA TGTGCCAGCAGGGTCGGGGGGGAAAGCTACAATGAGCAGTTCTTC.

In its sample, this clone was seen a few times. The chain links TRBV7-2 to TRBJ2-3; no reliable D call. The CDR3 is 15 residues long. Per the germline V gene, CDR1 is SGHTA and CDR2 is FQGNSA. Trimming removed 4 bases from V and 0 bases from J, with 11 bases in between. CDR3 sequence: CASSSRPTSTDTQYF. DNA of the CDR3: TGTGCCAGCAGCTCCCGACCTACTAGCACAGATACGCAGTATTTT.

This chain joins TRBV6-5 and TRBJ1-4; D unclear. V was clipped by 5 bases and J by 0 bases, with 10 bases between them. Germline CDR1 and CDR2: MNHEY and SVGAGI. This CDR3 is 15 amino acids long. CDR3 nucleotide sequence: TGTGCCAGCAGTACCGCCGGAGCAACTAATGAAAAACTGTTTTTT. It yields the protein CASSTAGATNEKLFF.

The chain recombines TRBV13 with TRBJ1-2; the D gene is possibly TRBD1 (5 bases). CDR1 is PRHDT and CDR2 is FYEKMQ in the germline V gene (reference sequence). V was cut by 3 bases and J by 2 bases, with 7 bases left in between. CDR3 length: 13 amino acids. This CDR3 is CASSFSGNYGYTF. The DNA for the CDR3 is TGTGCCAGCAGCTTCTCAGGGAACTATGGCTACACCTTC.

The J gene is TRBJ1-2, the V gene TRBV5-6; TRBD1 matches 7 bases. Germline trimming cut 4 bases from V and 4 bases from J; bases unmatched to any gene: 10. In germline, CDR1 is SGHDT, CDR2 YYEEEE. CDR3 length: 15 residues. Written as DNA, the CDR3 is TGTGCCAGCAGCATCGCAGGGGGAGAGGGCTATGGCTACACCTTC. It codes for CASSIAGGEGYGYTF. The whole variable domain, filled in from reference TRBV5-6 and TRBJ1-2, reads DAGVTQSPTHLIKTRGQQVTLRCSPKSGHDTVSWYQQALGQGPQFIFQYYEEEERQRGNFPDRFSGHQFPNYSSELNVNALLLGDSALYLCASSIAGGEGYGYTFGSGTRLTVV.

The rearrangement links TRBV2 to TRBJ1-1, with 9 bases fitting TRBD1. This CDR3 comprises 13 residues. Unmatched junction bases numbered 6, after V lost 6 bases and J lost 7 bases. CDR1 is SNHLY, CDR2 FYNNEI, per germline. The CDR3 nucleotides are TGTGCCAGCAGGGGGACAGGGAAAATTGAAGCTTTCTTT. Protein product: CASRGTGKIEAFF.